Following are 15 T cell receptor beta chains from one sample sequenced in a study of T cell repertoires in cytomegalovirus infection. These receptors have no identified antigens. TCRdb processed the reads anew with MiXCR; each CDR3 protein has one entry. The data hold around 770,000 distinct CDR3 sequences, with 25% to 35% observed a single time. The material sequenced was cultured CD8+ T cells from PBMCs, taken from culture after CMV antigen stimulation. Receptors originate from a human donor in good health (CMV status not recorded). Some clones in this sample may be carry-over from other donors' samples.

This clonotype is medium-sized (0.01 to 0.1%) by share. The chain employs TRBV7-8 and TRBJ1-2, with 11 bases that match TRBD1. The V gene's germline CDR1 is SGHVS and CDR2 FQNEAQ. The CDR3 sequence is 15 residues long. V was clipped by 1 base and J by 4 bases; unmatched bases: 2. The CDR3 region is CASSLGGTGGYGYTF. The CDR3 DNA sequence: TGTGCCAGCAGCTTAGGCGGGACAGGGGGCTATGGCTACACCTTC.

V and J are TRBV20-1 and TRBJ2-2, with TRBD2 matching over 12 bases. The CDR3 has 16 residues. V shed 2 bases and J 4 bases; nucleotides not matched to a gene: 5. Per germline, CDR1 DFQATT and CDR2 SNEGSKA (reference sequence). CDR3 protein: CSARRLAGGLTGELFF. CDR3 bases: TGCAGTGCTAGACGTCTAGCGGGGGGGCTCACCGGGGAGCTGTTTTTT.

This clonotype was seen only once. The gene calls are TRBV19 and TRBJ1-5, with D tentatively TRBD1 (5 bases). The CDR3 is 15 residues long. Trimming removed 5 bases at V and 0 bases at J, with 11 bases between. Germline lookup yields CDR1 LNHDA and CDR2 SQIVND (reference sequence). The DNA for the CDR3 is TGTGCCAGTAGTCTTTTCGGACATAGCAATCAGCCCCAGCATTTT. Translation: CASSLFGHSNQPQHF.

This clonotype was seen a few times. This sequence joins TRBV28 and TRBJ2-3; 7 bases are shared with TRBD1. CDR1 and CDR2 (germline): MDHEN, SYDVKM. This CDR3 is built from 13 residues. Trimming at V came to 7 bases and at J to 5 bases, leaving 6 bases not matched to a gene. CDR3 region: CASKRTGEDTQYF. The DNA of the CDR3 is TGTGCCAGCAAAAGAACAGGGGAAGATACGCAGTATTTT.

V gene TRBV5-6 combines with J gene TRBJ2-1; the match to TRBD2 covers 11 bases. This CDR3 has 18 amino acids. The germline V gene encodes CDR1 SGHDT and CDR2 YYEEEE. V gave up 2 bases and J gave up 7 bases; unmatched junction bases: 14. The CDR3 sequence: CASSFSLDSGGAGNEQFF. CDR3 in DNA: TGTGCCAGCAGCTTTTCCCTGGATAGCGGGGGGGCGGGAAATGAGCAGTTCTTC.

This clonotype was seen a single time. V usage is TRBV3-1 and J usage is TRBJ2-5; D tentatively reads TRBD1 or TRBD2 (5 bases each). V dropped 0 bases and J dropped 2 bases, with 22 bases sitting between them. Germline assignment: CDR1 LGHDT and CDR2 YNNKEL (reference sequence). This CDR3 comprises 19 residues. The CDR3 DNA reads TGTGCCAGCAGCCAAGATCCCCCCCTCGGGTGGGGACGACAAGAGACCCAGTACTTC. Its protein is CASSQDPPLGWGRQETQYF.

The V gene is TRBV5-5, the J gene TRBJ2-2, with D possibly matching TRBD1 (5 bases). This CDR3 has 14 residues. V gave up 9 bases and J gave up 6 bases, with 18 bases separating them. The germline V gene encodes CDR1 SGHKS and CDR2 YYEKEE (reference sequence). The chain's CDR3 is CATDNQDIPGELFF. The CDR3 DNA sequence: TGTGCCACCGATAACCAGGACATCCCCGGGGAGCTGTTTTTT. Combining the CDR3 with reference TRBV5-5 and TRBJ2-2 gives the whole variable domain DAGVTQSPTHLIKTRGQQVTLRCSPISGHKSVSWYQQVLGQGPQFIFQYYEKEERGRGNFPDRFSARQFPNYSSELNVNALLLGDSALYLCATDNQDIPGELFFGEGSRLTVL.

This clonotype has more than one count but fewer than ten. Written as DNA, the CDR3 is TGTGCCAGCAGCTCAGCAGACAGATTGGATACTGAAGCTTTCTTT. It is translated as CASSSADRLDTEAFF. The gene calls are TRBV7-2 and TRBJ1-1, with D possibly being TRBD1 (5 bases). Germline V gives CDR1 SGHTA, CDR2 FQGNSA. The CDR3 spans 15 residues. The germline V and J ends were trimmed by 4 bases and 5 bases, with 17 bases remaining between them.

The rearrangement uses TRBV5-5 and TRBJ2-1, with D unresolved. This CDR3 contains 17 residues. The ends were cut back, 2 bases at V and 0 bases at J, with 15 bases in the middle. Germline-derived CDR1 and CDR2 are SGHKS and YYEKEE (reference sequence). The CDR3 is CASSFFGRPSSYNEQFF. In DNA, the CDR3 is TGTGCCAGCAGCTTTTTTGGCAGGCCAAGCTCCTACAATGAGCAGTTCTTC.

In this sample, this clonotype turned up many times. The chain uses TRBV27 and TRBJ2-3; D possibly corresponds to TRBD1 (5 bases). Trimming took off 6 bases at V and 0 bases at J, with 13 bases between the two ends. Germline loops: CDR1 MNHEY, CDR2 SMNVEV (reference sequence). CDR3 length: 15 residues. The CDR3 DNA follows: TGTGCCAGCAGCTTAGGGGCGGCTAGCACAGATACGCAGTATTTT. This codes for CASSLGAASTDTQYF.

In its sample, this clonotype was seen a few times. This chain uses TRBV19 with TRBJ2-1; D call uncertain. The CDR3 covers 12 residues. Germline V gene sequence: CDR1 LNHDA, CDR2 SQIVND (reference sequence). Trimming cost V 3 bases and J 5 bases, with 5 bases left between them. The CDR3 loop is CASSIGNNEQFF. CDR3 nucleotides: TGTGCCAGTAGTATTGGGAACAATGAGCAGTTCTTC.

J is TRBJ2-5 and V is TRBV5-5; weak D call: TRBD2 (5 bases). The CDR3 sequence is 13 residues long. Germline V gives CDR1 SGHKS, CDR2 YYEKEE (reference sequence). The V gene lost 7 bases and the J gene lost 5 bases, with 15 bases spanning the gap. CDR3 amino acids: CASLAIGGETQYF. CDR3 bases: TGTGCCAGCTTGGCGATAGGCGGGGAGACCCAGTACTTC. The variable domain in full, completed from reference TRBV5-5 and TRBJ2-5, reads DAGVTQSPTHLIKTRGQQVTLRCSPISGHKSVSWYQQVLGQGPQFIFQYYEKEERGRGNFPDRFSARQFPNYSSELNVNALLLGDSALYLCASLAIGGETQYFGPGTRLLVL.

This chain joins TRBV6-2 or TRBV6-3 and TRBJ2-7; 9 positions match TRBD2. Germline V lookup: CDR1 MNHEY, CDR2 SVGEGT. Trimming cost V 0 bases and J 0 bases; bases outside gene matches: 9. The CDR3 extends over 18 amino acids. CDR3 sequence: CASSYSRSGGPLSYEQYV. CDR3 DNA: TGTGCCAGCAGTTACTCGAGGAGCGGGGGGCCACTCTCCTACGAGCAGTACGTC.

This clonotype was seen a few times. The rearrangement joins TRBV5-4 to TRBJ1-2; 7 positions match TRBD1. With V trimmed by 0 bases and J by 2 bases, 7 bases remained unmatched. Germline CDR1 SGHNT, CDR2 YYREEE (reference sequence). This CDR3 is built from 16 residues. The CDR3 loop reads CASSLGDRTGNYGYTF. CDR3 bases: TGTGCCAGCAGCTTGGGGGACCGGACAGGAAACTATGGCTACACCTTC. Combining the CDR3 with reference TRBV5-4 and TRBJ1-2 gives the whole variable domain ETGVTQSPTHLIKTRGQQVTLRCSSQSGHNTVSWYQQALGQGPQFIFQYYREEENGRGNFPPRFSGLQFPNYSSELNVNALELDDSALYLCASSLGDRTGNYGYTFGSGTRLTVV.

This clonotype has a handful of counts. The chain recombines TRBV4-1 with TRBJ2-1; a possible D gene is TRBD2 (5 bases). With 5 bases removed from V and 6 bases from J, the gap between germline ends came to 11 bases. The germline V gene encodes CDR1 MGHRA and CDR2 YSYEKL. There are 13 residues in the CDR3. The CDR3 is CASSTRDFNEQFF. The CDR3 nucleotides are TGCGCCAGCAGCACCCGGGATTTCAATGAGCAGTTCTTC.